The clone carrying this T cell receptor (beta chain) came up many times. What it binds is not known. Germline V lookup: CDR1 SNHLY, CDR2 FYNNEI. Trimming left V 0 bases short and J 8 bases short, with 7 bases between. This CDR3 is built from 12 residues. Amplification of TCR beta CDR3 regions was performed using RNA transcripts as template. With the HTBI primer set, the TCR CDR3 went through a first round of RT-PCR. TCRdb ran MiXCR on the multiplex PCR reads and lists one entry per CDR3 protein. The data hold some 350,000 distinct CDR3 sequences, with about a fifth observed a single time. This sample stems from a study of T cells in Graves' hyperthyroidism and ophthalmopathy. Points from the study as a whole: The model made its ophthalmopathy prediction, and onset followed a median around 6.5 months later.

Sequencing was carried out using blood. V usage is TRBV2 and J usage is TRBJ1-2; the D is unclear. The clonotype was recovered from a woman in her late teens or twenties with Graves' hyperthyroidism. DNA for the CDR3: TGTGCCAGCAGTGAAGCGTTGAACGGCTACACCTTC. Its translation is CASSEALNGYTF.